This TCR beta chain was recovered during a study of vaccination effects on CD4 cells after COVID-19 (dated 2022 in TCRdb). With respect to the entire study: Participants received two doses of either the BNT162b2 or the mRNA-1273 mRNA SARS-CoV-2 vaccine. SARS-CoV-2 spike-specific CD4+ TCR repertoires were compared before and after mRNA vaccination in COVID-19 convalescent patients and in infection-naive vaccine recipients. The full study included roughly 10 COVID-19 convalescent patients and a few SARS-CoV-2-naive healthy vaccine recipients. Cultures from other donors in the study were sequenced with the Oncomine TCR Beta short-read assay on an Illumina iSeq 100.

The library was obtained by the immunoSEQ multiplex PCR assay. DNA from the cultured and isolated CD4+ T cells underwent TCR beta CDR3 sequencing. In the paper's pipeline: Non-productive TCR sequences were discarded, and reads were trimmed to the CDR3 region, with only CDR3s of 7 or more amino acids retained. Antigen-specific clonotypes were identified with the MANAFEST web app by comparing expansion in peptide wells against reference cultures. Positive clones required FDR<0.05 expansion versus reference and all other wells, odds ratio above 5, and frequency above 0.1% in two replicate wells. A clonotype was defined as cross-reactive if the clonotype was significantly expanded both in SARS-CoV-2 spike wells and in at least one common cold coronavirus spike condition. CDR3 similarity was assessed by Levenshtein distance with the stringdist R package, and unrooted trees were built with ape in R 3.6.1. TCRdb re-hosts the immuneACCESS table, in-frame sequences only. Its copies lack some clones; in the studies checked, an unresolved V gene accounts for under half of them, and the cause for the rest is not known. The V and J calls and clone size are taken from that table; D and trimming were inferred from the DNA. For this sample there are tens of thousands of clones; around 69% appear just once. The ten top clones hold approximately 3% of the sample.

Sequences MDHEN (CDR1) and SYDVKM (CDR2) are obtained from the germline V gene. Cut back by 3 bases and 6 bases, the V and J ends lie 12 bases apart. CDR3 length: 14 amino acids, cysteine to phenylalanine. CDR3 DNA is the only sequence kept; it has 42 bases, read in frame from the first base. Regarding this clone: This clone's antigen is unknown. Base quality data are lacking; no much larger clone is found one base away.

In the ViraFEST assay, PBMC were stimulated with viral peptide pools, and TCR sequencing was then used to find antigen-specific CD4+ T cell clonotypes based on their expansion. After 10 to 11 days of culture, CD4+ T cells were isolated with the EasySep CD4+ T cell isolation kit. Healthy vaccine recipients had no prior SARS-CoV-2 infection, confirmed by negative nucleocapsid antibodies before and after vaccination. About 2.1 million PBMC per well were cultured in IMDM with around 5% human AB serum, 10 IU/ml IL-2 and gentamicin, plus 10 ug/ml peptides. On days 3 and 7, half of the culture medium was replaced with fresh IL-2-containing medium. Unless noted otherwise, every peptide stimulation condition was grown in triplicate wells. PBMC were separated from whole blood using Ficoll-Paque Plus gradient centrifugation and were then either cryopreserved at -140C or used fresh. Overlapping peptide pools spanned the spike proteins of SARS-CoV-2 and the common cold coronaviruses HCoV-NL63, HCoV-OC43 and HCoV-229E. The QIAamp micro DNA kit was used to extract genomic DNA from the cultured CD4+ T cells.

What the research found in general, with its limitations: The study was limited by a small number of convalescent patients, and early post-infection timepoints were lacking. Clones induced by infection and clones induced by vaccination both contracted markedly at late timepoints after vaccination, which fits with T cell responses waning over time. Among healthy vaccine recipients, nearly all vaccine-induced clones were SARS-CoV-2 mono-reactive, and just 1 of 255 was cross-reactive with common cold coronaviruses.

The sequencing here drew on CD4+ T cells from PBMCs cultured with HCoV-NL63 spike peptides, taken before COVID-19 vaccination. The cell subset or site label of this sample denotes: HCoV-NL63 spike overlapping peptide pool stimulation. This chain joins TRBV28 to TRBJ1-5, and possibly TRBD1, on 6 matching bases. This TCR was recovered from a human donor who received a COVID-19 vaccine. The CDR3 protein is CASSFTGYSQPQHF. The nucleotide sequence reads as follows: TGTGCCAGCAGTTTCACAGGGTATAGTCAGCCCCAGCATTTT.